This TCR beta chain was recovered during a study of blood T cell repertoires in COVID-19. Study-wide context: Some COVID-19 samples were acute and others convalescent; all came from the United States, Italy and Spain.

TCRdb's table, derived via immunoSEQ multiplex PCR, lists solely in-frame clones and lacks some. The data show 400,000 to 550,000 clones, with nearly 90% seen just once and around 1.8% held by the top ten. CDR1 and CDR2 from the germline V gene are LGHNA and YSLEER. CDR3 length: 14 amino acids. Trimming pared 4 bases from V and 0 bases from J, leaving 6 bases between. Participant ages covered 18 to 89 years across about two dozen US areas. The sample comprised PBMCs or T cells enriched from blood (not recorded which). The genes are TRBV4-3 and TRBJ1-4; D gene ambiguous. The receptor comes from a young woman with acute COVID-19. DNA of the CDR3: TGCGCCAGCAGCCCTAGGCCAACTAATGAAAAACTGTTTTTT. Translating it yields CASSPRPTNEKLFF.